Below, one TCR beta chain is given with its context. The sample originates from a study of OX40 agonist ivuxolimab in advanced cancers. About the research overall: Eligibility rules accepted prior anti-PD-1, anti-PD-L1 or anti-CTLA-4 therapy, and 35% to 40% had some.

TCRdb's copy holds only in-frame clones and misses some; the assay was immunoSEQ multiplex PCR. The sample yields more than 70,000 clones, about 84% seen once. The clonotype was recovered from an adult with an advanced solid tumor such as melanoma, head and neck, liver or kidney cancer. The sample here was CD4+ or CD8+ T cells sorted from blood, taken in a trial of the OX40 agonist ivuxolimab.

The CDR3 DNA is TGTGCCAGCAGCTTTGCGGACAGAATGCTGTTTTTT. Amino acids: CASSFADRMLFF. This chain connects TRBV7-9 to TRBJ1-4; weak D call: TRBD1 (6 bases). Deletions cut 3 bases from V and 14 bases from J, with 13 bases between. The CDR3 has 12 residues. Germline V lookup: CDR1 SEHNR, CDR2 FQNEAQ (reference sequence).